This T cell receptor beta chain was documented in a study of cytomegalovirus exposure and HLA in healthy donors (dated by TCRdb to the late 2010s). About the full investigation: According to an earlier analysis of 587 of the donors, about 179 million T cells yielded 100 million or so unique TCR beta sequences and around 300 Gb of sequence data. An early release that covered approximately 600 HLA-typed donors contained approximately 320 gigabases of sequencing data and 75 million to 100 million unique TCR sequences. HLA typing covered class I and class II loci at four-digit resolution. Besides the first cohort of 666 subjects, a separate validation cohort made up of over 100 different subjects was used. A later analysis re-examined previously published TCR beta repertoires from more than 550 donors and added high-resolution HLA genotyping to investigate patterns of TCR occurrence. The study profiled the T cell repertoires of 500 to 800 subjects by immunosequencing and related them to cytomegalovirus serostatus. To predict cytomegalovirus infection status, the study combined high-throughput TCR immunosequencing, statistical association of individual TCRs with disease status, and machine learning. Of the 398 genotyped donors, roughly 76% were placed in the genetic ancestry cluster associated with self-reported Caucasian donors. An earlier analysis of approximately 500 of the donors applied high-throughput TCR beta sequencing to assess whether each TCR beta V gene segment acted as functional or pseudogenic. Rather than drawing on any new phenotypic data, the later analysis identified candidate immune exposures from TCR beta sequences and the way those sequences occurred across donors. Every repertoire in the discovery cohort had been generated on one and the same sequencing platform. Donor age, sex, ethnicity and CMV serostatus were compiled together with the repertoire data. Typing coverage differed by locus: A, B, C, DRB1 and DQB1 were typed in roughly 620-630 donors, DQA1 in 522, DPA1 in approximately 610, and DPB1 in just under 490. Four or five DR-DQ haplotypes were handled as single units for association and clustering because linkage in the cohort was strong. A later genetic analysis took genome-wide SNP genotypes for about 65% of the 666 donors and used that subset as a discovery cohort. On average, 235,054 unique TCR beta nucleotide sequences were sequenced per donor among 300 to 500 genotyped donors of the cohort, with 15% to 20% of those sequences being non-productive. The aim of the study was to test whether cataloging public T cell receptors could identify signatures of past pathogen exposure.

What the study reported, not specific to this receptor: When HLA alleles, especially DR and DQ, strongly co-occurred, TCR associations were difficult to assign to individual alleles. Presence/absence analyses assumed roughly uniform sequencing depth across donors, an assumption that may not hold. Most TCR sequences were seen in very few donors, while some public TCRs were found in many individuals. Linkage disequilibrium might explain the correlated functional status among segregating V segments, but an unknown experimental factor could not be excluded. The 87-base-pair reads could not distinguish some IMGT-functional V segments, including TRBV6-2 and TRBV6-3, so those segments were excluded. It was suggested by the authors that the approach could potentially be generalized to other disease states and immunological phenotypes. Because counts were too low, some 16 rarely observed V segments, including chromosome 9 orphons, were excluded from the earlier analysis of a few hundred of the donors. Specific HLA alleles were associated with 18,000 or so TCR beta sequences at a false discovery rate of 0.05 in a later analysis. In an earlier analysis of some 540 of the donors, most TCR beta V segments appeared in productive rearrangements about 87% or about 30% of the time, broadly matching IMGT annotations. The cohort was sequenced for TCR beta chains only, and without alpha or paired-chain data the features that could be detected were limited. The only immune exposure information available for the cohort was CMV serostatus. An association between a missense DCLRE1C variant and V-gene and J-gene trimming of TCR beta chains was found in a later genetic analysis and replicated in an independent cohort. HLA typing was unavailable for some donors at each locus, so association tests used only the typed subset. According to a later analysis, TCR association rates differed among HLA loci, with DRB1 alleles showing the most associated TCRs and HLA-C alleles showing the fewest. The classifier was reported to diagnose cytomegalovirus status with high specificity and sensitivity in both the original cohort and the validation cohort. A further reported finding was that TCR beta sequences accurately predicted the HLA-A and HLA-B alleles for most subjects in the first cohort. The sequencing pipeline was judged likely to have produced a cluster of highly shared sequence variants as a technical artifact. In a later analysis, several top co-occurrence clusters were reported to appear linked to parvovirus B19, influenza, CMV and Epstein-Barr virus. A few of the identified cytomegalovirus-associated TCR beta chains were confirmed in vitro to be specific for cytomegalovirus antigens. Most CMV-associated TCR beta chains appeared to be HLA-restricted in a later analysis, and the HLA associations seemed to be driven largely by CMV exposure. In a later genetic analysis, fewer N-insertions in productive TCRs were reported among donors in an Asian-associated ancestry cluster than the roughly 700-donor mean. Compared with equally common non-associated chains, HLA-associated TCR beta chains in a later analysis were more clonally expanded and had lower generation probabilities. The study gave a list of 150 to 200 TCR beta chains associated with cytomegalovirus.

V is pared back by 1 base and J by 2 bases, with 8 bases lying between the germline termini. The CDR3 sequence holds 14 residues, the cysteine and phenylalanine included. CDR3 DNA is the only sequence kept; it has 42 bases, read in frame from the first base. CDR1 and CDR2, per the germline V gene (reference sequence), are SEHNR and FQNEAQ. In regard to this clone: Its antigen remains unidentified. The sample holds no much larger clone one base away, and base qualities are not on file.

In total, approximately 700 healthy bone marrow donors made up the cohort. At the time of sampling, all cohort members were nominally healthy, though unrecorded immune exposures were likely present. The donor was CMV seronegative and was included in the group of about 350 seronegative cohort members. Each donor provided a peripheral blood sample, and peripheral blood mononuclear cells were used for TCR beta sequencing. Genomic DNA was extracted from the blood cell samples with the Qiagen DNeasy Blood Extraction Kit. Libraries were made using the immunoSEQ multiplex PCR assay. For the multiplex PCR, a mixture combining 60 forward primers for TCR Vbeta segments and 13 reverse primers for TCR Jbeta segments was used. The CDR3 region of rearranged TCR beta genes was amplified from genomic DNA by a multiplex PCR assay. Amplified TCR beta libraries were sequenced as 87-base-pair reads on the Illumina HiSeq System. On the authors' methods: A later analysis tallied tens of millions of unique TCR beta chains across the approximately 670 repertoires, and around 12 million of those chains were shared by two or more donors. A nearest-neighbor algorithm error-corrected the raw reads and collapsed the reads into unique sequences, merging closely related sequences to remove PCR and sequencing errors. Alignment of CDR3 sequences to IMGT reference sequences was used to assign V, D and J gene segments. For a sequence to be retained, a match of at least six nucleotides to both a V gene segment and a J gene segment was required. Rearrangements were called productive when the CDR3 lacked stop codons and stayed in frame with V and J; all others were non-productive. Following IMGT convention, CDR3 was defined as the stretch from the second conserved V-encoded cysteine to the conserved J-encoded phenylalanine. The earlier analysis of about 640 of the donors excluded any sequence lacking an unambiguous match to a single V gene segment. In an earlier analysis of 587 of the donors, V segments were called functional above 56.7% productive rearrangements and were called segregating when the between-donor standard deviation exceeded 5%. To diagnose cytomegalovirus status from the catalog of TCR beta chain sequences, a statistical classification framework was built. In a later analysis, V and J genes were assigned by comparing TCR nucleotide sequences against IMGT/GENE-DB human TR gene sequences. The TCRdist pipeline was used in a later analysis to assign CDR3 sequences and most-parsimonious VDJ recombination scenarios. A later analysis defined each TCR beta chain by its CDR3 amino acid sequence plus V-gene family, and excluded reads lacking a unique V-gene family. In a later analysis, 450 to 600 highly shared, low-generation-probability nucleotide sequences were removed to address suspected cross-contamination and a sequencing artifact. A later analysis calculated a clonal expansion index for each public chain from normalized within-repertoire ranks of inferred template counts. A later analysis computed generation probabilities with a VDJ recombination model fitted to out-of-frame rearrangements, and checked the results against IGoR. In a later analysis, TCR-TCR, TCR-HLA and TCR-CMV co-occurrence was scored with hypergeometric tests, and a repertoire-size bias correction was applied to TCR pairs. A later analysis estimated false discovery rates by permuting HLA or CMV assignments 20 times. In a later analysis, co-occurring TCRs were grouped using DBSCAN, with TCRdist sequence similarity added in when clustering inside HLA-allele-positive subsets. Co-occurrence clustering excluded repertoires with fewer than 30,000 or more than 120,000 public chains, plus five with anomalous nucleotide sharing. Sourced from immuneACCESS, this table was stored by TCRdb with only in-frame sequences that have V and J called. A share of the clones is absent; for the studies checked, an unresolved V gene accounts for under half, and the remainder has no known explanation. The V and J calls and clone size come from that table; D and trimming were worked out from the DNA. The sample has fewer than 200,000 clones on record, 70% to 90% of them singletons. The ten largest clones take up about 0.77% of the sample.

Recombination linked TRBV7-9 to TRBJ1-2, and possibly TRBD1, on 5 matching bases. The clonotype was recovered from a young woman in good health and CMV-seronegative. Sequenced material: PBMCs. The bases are TGTGCCAGCAGCTTAGGTTCAGGGAACTATGGCTACACCTTC. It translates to CASSLGSGNYGYTF.